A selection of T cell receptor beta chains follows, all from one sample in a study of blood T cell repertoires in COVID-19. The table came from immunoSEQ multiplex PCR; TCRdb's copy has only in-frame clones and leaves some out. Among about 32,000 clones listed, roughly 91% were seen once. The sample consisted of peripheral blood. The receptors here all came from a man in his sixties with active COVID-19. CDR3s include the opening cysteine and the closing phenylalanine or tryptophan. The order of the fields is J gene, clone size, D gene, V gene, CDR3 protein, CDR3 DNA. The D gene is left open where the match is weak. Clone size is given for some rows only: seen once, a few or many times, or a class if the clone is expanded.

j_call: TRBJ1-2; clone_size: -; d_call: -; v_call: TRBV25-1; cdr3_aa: CASSWAGQYGYTF; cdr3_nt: TGTGCCAGCAGTTGGGCAGGGCAATATGGCTACACCTTC
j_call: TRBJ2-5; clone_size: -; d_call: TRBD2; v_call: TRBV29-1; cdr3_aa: CSVEQREAQETQYF; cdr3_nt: TGCAGCGTTGAGCAGCGGGAGGCCCAAGAGACCCAGTACTTC
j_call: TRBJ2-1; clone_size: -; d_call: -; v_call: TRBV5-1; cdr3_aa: CASSPTVSSYNEQFF; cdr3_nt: TGCGCCAGCAGCCCGACAGTAAGCTCCTACAATGAGCAGTTCTTC
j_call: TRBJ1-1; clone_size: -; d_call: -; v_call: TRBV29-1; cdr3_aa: CSVETGTTNTEAFF; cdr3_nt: TGCAGCGTTGAAACCGGGACAACGAACACTGAAGCTTTCTTT
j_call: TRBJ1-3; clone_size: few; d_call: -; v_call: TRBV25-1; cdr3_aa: CASSPRSSGNTIYF; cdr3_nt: TGTGCCAGCAGCCCGAGAAGCTCTGGAAACACCATATATTTT
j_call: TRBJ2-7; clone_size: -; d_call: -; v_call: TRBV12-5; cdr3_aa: CASGPDGGSEQYF; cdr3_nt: TGTGCTAGTGGGCCGGATGGGGGCAGCGAGCAGTACTTC
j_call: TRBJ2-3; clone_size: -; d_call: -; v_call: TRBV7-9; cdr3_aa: CASSIGLLSTDTQYF; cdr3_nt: TGTGCCAGCAGCATCGGACTTCTCAGCACAGATACGCAGTATTTT
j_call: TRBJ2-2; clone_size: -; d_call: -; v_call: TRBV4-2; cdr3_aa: CASSPRDSTGELFF; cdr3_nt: TGTGCCAGCAGCCCCCGGGACTCCACCGGGGAGCTGTTTTTT
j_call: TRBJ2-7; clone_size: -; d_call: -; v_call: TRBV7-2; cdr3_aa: CASSLDGQVYDEQYF; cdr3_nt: TGTGCCAGCAGCTTAGATGGGCAAGTGTACGACGAGCAGTACTTC
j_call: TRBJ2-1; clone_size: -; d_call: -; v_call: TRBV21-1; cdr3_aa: CASSKKKGDSGARPNEQFF; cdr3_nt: TGTGCCAGCAGCAAAAAGAAAGGGGATAGCGGGGCCCGGCCAAATGAGCAGTTCTTC
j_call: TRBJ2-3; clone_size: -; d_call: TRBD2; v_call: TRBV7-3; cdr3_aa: CASSLTGAGLAGPDTQYF; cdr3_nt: TGTGCCAGCAGCTTAACGGGGGCGGGCCTAGCGGGGCCAGATACGCAGTATTTT
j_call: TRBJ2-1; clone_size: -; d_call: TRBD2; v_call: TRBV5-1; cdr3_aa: CASSKLAGGRYEQFF; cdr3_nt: TGCGCCAGCAGTAAGCTAGCGGGGGGTCGTTATGAGCAGTTCTTC
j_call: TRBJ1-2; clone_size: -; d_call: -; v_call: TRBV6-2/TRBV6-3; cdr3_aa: CASSLTDLRGYTF; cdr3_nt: TGTGCCAGCAGCCTGACAGATTTGCGTGGCTACACCTTC
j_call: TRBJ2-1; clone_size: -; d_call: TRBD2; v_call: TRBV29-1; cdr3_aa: CSVRGRLAGAEQFF; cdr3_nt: TGCAGCGTTCGGGGACGGCTAGCGGGAGCTGAGCAGTTCTTC
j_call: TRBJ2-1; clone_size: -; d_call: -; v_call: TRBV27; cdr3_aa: CASSFGTTYNEQFF; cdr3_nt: TGTGCCAGCAGTTTCGGGACAACTTACAATGAGCAGTTCTTC
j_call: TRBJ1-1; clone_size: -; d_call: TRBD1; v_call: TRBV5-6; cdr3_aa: CASSWGQGDYTEAFF; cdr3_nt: TGTGCCAGCAGCTGGGGACAGGGGGACTACACTGAAGCTTTCTTT
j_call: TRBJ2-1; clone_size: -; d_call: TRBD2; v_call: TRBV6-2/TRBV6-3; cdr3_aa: CASSYPSGTSGREEQFF; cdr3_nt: TGTGCCAGCAGTTACCCCTCCGGGACTAGCGGGAGGGAGGAGCAGTTCTTC
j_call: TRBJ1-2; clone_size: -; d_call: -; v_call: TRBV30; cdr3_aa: CAWSVQGSYGYTF; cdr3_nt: TGTGCCTGGAGTGTACAGGGTAGCTATGGCTACACCTTC
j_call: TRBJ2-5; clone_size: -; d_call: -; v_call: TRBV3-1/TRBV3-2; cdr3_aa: CASSQGTGVVQYF; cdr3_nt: TGTGCCAGCAGCCAGGGGACTGGGGTGGTCCAGTACTTC
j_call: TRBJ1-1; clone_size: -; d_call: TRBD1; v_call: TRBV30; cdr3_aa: CAWTGGWGTEAFF; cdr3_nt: TGTGCCTGGACAGGGGGATGGGGTACTGAAGCTTTCTTT
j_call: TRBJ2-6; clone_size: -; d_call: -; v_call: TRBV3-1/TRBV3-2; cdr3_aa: CASSQESSGANVLTF; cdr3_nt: TGTGCCAGCAGCCAGGAGAGCTCTGGGGCCAACGTCCTGACTTTC
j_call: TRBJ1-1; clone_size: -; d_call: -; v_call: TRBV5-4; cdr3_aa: CASSLRGLGSNTEAFF; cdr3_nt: TGTGCCAGCAGCTTGCGGGGTCTCGGATCGAACACTGAAGCTTTCTTT
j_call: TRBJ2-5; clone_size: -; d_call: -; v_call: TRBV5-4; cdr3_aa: CASSLPGLETQYF; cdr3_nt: TGTGCCAGCAGCTTGCCGGGGTTAGAGACCCAGTACTTC
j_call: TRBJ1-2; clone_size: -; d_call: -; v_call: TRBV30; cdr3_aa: CAWTPGGSHYGYTF; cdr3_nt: TGTGCCTGGACCCCGGGGGGCAGCCACTATGGCTACACCTTC
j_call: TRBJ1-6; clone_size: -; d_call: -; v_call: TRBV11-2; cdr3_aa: CASSLFSAGDSPLHF; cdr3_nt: TGTGCCAGCAGCTTATTCTCTGCGGGCGATTCACCCCTCCACTTT
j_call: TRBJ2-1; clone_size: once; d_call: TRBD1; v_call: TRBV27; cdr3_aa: CASSPMGQYDLEYNEQFF; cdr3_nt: TGTGCCAGCAGTCCCATGGGACAGTACGACTTGGAGTACAATGAGCAGTTCTTC
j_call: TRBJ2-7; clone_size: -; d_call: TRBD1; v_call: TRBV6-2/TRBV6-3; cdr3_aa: CASSRGQGGDYEQYF; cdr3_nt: TGTGCCAGCAGCCGCGGACAGGGAGGAGACTACGAGCAGTACTTC
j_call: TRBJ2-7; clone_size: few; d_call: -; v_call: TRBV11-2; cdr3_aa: CASSFGGAGAVYEQYF; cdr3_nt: TGTGCCAGCAGCTTCGGTGGAGCAGGGGCTGTCTACGAGCAGTACTTC
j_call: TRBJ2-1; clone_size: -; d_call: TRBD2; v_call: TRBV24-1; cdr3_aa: CATSAGTSGYNEQFF; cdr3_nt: TGTGCCACCAGTGCCGGGACTAGCGGGTACAATGAGCAGTTCTTC
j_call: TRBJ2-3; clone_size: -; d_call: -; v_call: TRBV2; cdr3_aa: CASSELRGTDTQYF; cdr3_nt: TGTGCCAGCAGTGAATTACGGGGAACAGATACGCAGTATTTT
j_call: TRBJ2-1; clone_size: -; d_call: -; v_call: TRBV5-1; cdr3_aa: CASSLEQGPYNEQFF; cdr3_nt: TGCGCCAGCAGCTTGGAGCAGGGCCCCTACAATGAGCAGTTCTTC
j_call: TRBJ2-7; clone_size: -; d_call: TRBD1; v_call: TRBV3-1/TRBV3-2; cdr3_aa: CASSQGPAGGASLPNYEQYF; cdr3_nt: TGTGCCAGCAGCCAGGGCCCGGCAGGGGGCGCCTCACTCCCCAACTACGAGCAGTACTTC
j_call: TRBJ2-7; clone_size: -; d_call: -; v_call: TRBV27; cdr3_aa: CASSPHGEGYEQYF; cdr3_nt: TGTGCCAGCAGTCCCCACGGGGAAGGGTACGAGCAGTACTTC
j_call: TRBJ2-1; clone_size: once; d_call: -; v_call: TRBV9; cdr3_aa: CASSSRFESNEQFF; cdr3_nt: TGTGCCAGCAGCTCCCGGTTCGAGAGCAATGAGCAGTTCTTC
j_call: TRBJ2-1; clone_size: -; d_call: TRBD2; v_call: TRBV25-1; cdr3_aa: CASQPGLAYNEQFF; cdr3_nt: TGTGCCAGCCAACCTGGACTAGCCTACAATGAGCAGTTCTTC
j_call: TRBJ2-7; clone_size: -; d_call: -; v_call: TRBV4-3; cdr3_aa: CASSRGQNYEQYF; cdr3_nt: TGCGCCAGCAGCCGCGGACAGAACTACGAGCAGTACTTC
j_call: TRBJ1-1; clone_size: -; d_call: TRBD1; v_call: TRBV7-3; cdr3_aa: CASSRTGNTEAFF; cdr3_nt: TGTGCCAGCAGCCGGACAGGGAACACTGAAGCTTTCTTT
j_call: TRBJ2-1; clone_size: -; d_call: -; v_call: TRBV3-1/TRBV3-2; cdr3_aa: CASSQELGGGEAYNEQFF; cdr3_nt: TGTGCCAGCAGCCAAGAACTTGGAGGGGGCGAAGCCTACAATGAGCAGTTCTTC
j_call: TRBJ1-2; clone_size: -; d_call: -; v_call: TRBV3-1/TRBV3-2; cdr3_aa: CASSTRGHPNYGYTF; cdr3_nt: TGTGCCAGCAGCACCAGGGGACACCCTAACTATGGCTACACCTTC
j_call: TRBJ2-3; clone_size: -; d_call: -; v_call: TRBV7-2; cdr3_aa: CASSWATESSTDTQYF; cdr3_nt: TGTGCCAGCAGCTGGGCTACAGAGTCTAGCACAGATACGCAGTATTTT
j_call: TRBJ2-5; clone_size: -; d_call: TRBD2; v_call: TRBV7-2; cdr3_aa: CASSSAGGGQETQYF; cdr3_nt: TGTGCCAGCAGCTCAGCGGGCGGGGGCCAAGAGACCCAGTACTTC
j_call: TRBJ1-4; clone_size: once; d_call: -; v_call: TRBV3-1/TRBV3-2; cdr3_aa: CASSTHAQENEKLFF; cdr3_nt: TGTGCCAGCAGCACACACGCACAGGAAAATGAAAAACTGTTTTTT
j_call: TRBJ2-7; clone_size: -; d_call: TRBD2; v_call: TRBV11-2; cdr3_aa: CASSTIRGRADPEQYF; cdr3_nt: TGTGCCAGCAGCACGATTCGAGGGAGGGCCGATCCCGAGCAGTACTTC
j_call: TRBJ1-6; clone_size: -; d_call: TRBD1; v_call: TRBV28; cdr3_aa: CASSSGQGSNSPLHF; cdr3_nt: TGTGCCAGCAGTTCCGGACAGGGTAGTAATTCACCCCTCCACTTT
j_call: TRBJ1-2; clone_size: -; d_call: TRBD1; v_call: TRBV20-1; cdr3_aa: CSAPLTGYHTF; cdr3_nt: TGCAGTGCTCCGCTGACAGGGTACCACACCTTC
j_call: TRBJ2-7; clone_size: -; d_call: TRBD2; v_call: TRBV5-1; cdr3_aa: CASSLSGGAPYEQYF; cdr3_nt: TGCGCCAGCAGCTTAAGCGGGGGAGCCCCCTACGAGCAGTACTTC
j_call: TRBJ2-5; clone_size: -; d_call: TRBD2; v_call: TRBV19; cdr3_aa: CASSIVGGSNQETQYF; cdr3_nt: TGTGCCAGTAGTATAGTGGGCGGGAGCAATCAAGAGACCCAGTACTTC
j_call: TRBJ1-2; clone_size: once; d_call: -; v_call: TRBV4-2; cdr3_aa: CASSQPGDNNYGYTF; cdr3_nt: TGTGCCAGCAGCCAACCTGGGGACAATAACTATGGCTACACCTTC
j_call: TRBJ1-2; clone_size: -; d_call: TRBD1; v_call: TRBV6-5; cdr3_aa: CASSSDRARYGYTF; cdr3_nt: TGTGCCAGCAGTTCTGACAGGGCGCGATATGGCTACACCTTC
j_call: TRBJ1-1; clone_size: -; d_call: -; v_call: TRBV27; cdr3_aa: CASSLGGVGAYTEAFF; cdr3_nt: TGTGCCAGCAGTTTAGGGGGGGTCGGTGCGTACACTGAAGCTTTCTTT
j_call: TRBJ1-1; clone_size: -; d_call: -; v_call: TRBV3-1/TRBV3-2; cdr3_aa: CASSRPGVLNTEAFF; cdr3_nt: TGTGCCAGCAGCCGGCCAGGGGTCTTGAACACTGAAGCTTTCTTT
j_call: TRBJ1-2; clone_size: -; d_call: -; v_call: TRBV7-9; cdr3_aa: CASSSRDPNYGYTF; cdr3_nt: TGTGCCAGCAGCTCACGGGATCCCAACTATGGCTACACCTTC
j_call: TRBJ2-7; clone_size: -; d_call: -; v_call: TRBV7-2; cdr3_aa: CASSPYNRAGLLYEQYF; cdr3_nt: TGTGCCAGCAGCCCATACAACAGGGCAGGGTTACTCTACGAGCAGTACTTC
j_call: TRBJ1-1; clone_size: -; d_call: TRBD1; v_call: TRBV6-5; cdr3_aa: CASMTPGQFNTEAFF; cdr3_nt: TGTGCCAGCATGACCCCGGGACAGTTTAACACTGAAGCTTTCTTT
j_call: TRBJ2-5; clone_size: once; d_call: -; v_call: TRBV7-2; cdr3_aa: CASSLEGPGRKTQYF; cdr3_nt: TGTGCCAGCAGCTTAGAGGGCCCGGGGAGGAAGACCCAGTACTTC
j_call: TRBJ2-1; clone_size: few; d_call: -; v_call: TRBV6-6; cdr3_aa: CASSGEQRSYNEQFF; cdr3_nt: TGTGCCAGCAGTGGTGAACAACGCTCATACAATGAGCAGTTCTTC
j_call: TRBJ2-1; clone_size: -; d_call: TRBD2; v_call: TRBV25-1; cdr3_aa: CASTPGLGVRNEQFF; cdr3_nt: TGTGCCAGCACTCCGGGACTAGGGGTGAGGAATGAGCAGTTCTTC
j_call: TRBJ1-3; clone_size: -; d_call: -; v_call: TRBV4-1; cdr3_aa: CASSQGMPGNTIYF; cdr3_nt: TGCGCCAGCAGCCAAGGAATGCCGGGTAACACCATATATTTT
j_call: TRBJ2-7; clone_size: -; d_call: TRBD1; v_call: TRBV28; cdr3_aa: CASRNPGQGYEQYF; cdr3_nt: TGTGCCAGCAGGAATCCGGGACAGGGCTACGAGCAGTACTTC